The 6 T cell receptor beta chains reported below all come from one sample, sequenced in a study of T cells in Graves' hyperthyroidism and ophthalmopathy. It was RNA transcripts that yielded the amplified TCR beta CDR3 regions. An initial round of RT-PCR targeting the TCR CDR3 relied on the HTBI primer set. TCRdb reprocessed the multiplex PCR reads via MiXCR and lists one record per CDR3 protein. The sample shows roughly 570,000 distinct CDR3 sequences, approximately 44% of them seen only once. The sample comprised peripheral blood or thyroid tissue (not recorded which). These receptors originate from an adult woman with Graves' disease, either hyperthyroidism or ophthalmopathy (not recorded which).

This clonotype occurred many times. The rearrangement links TRBV9 to TRBJ2-2, with unresolved D. From germline, CDR1 is SGDLS and CDR2 YYNGEE. The germline V and J ends were trimmed by 2 bases and 8 bases, with 13 bases remaining between them. The CDR3 runs 14 residues. CDR3 amino acids: CASSVLPARGELFF. DNA for the CDR3: TGTGCCAGCAGCGTCCTCCCCGCTCGAGGGGAGCTGTTTTTT. Based on the CDR3 plus reference TRBV9 and TRBJ2-2, the full variable domain is DSGVTQTPKHLITATGQRVTLRCSPRSGDLSVYWYQQSLDQGLQFLIQYYNGEERAKGNILERFSAQQFPDLHSELNLSSLELGDSALYFCASSVLPARGELFFGEGSRLTVL.

This chain connects TRBV4-3 to TRBJ1-1; no firm D call. V shed 1 base and J shed 1 base, with 7 bases lying between them. Germline values: CDR1 LGHNA, CDR2 YSLEER. This CDR3 comprises 14 residues. For the CDR3, the DNA is TGCGCCAGCAGCCAAGGGGCAAGGAACACTGAAGCTTTCTTT. It translates to CASSQGARNTEAFF.

This clonotype was counted many times. The chain recombines TRBV4-1 with TRBJ2-2; D gene ambiguous. Germline-derived CDR1 and CDR2 are MGHRA and YSYEKL. The CDR3 has 12 residues. Trimming pared 3 bases from V and 6 bases from J, leaving 5 bases between. CDR3 loop: CASSHKAGELFF. The CDR3 coding sequence is TGCGCCAGCAGCCACAAGGCCGGGGAGCTGTTTTTT.

This clonotype was observed at least ten times. The chain carries TRBV12-3 or TRBV12-4 and TRBJ2-5; 7 positions match TRBD2. The V segment lost 5 bases and the J segment 1 base; nucleotides outside the gene matches: 4. The CDR3 length is 14 residues. CDR3: CASSRGTTQETQYF. The DNA for the CDR3 is TGTGCCAGCAGTCGCGGGACTACCCAAGAGACCCAGTACTTC.

This sequence joins TRBV6-5 and TRBJ1-1, with D tentatively TRBD1 (6 bases). The V gene lost 6 bases and the J gene lost 3 bases, with 14 bases spanning the gap. The CDR3 length is 14 residues. Germline V gene lookup returns CDR1 MNHEY and CDR2 SVGAGI. The CDR3 DNA sequence: TGTGCCAGCAGGCGGACAGAGGGGGACACTGAAGCTTTCTTT. This codes for CASRRTEGDTEAFF.

This chain links TRBV7-8 with TRBJ1-5; D is perhaps TRBD1 (5 bases). The length of the CDR3 is 15 residues. In germline, CDR1 is SGHVS, CDR2 FQNEAQ. V was pared by 1 base and J by 5 bases, with 12 bases between. CDR3 sequence: CASSLEDRGDQPQHF. CDR3 nucleotides: TGTGCCAGCAGCTTAGAGGACCGGGGGGATCAGCCCCAGCATTTT.